This T cell receptor beta chain comes out of a study of blood T cell repertoires in COVID-19. Study summary: Samples taken during acute and convalescent COVID-19 were collected in the United States, Italy and Spain. Sources were T cells, B-cell-depleted T cells, or PBMCs; the material itself was cDNA or gDNA.

V was pared by 4 bases and J by 5 bases, with 7 bases of the junction left unmatched. Germline CDR1 is SGHRS and CDR2 is YFSETQ. The CDR3 spans 15 residues. As handled by the study authors: Amplified reference gene primers provided the basis for estimating nucleated cell counts. Sequencing was performed with immunoSEQ multiplex PCR; in TCRdb, only in-frame clones are kept and a portion is missing. The V and J calls and the clone size are those of that table, but D and trimming were determined from the DNA. The data contain over 35,000 clones, about 87% of them singletons. Source material: peripheral blood. The genes are TRBV5-1 and TRBJ2-5; TRBD2 matches at 11 bases. The source is a man aged 50-60 years with acute or convalescent COVID-19. CDR3 amino acids: CASSANSGGVETQYF. CDR3 DNA sequence: TGCGCCAGCAGCGCGAATAGCGGGGGGGTCGAGACCCAGTACTTC.